This T cell receptor (beta chain) comes out of a study of T cells in Graves' hyperthyroidism and ophthalmopathy. TCR beta CDR3 regions were amplified from RNA transcripts. When the TCR CDR3 underwent first-round RT-PCR, the HTBI primer set was used. TCRdb analysed the multiplex PCR reads with MiXCR anew, one entry per CDR3 protein. The sample lists around 600,000 distinct CDR3 sequences, around 15% occurring once. This clonotype has a single count. Compared with germline, one end of the junction differs, possibly owing to a read error. Criteria for exclusion of patients were uncontrolled infection, other autoimmune disease, pregnancy or lactation. CDR1 SGHTA and CDR2 FQGTGA come from the germline V gene. The CDR3 is 12 residues long.

Source material: blood. The TCR comes from a woman between 50 and 59 years old with Graves' ophthalmopathy. The V call is TRBV7-3, the J call TRBJ2-3; D is ambiguous. The CDR3 coding sequence is TGTGCCAGCGGCTTAGACGGGGATACGCAGTATTTT. Translating gives CASGLDGDTQYF. Filled out from reference TRBV7-3 and TRBJ2-3, the complete variable domain reads GAGVSQTPSNKVTEKGKYVELRCDPISGHTALYWYRQSLGQGPEFLIYFQGTGAADDSGLPNDRFFAVRPEGSVSTLKIQRTERGDSAVYLCASGLDGDTQYFGPGTRLTVL.